This T cell receptor beta chain is from a study of CD8 T cells in ankylosing spondylitis. Findings and caveats of the study: It appeared that ankylosing spondylitis blood was characterized by a TCR beta motif of several highly homologous variants. As reported, disease-linked clones showed significant enrichment in matched ankylosing spondylitis synovial fluid.

A remark on this clonotype: Antigen unknown.

CDR3 size: 14 residues. V gave up 3 bases and J gave up 6 bases, with 12 bases separating them. CDR1 and CDR2 (germline): SGHAT, FQNNGV. Libraries for TCR beta were made by quantitative 5'-RACE with molecular barcodes. From the 5' RACE reads, TCRdb called clonotypes with MiXCR, one entry per CDR3 protein. The table has roughly 150,000 distinct CDR3 sequences, 30% to 40% seen once; the top ten hold approximately 6%. The chain links TRBV11-2 to TRBJ2-1; D perhaps matches TRBD2 (6 bases). The TCR comes from a male donor with ankylosing spondylitis. Sequenced material: synovial fluid, either unsorted or a sorted T cell fraction (not recorded which). CDR3 DNA: TGTGCCAGCAGCTTTGGCCGGGAGAGCAATGAGCAGTTCTTC. As protein: CASSFGRESNEQFF.